This TCR beta chain was captured in a study of regulatory T cells in long-lasting Graves disease. The CDR3 runs 17 residues. Trimming left V 6 bases short and J 8 bases short, with 25 bases between. Sample time point: newly diagnosed GD, antithyroid drugs for less than 3 months. There was RNA extracted from PBMCs, and the TCR library was made from it. American Thyroid Association guidelines served as the basis for diagnosing Graves' disease. Combining iRepertoire HTBI primers with Arm-PCR of CDR3 regions, the authors built TCR beta libraries. From the multiplex PCR reads, TCRdb called clonotypes with MiXCR, one entry per CDR3 protein. In the table there are around 250,000 distinct CDR3 sequences, roughly a fifth of which are singletons. This clonotype has a count of ten or more. Its specificity is not known. Study observations and caveats: Fewer public clonotypes were shared by new patients (around 1,000) than by persistent patients (about 2,800). Thyroid tissue was not sampled; only peripheral blood was.

This sample comprised peripheral blood mononuclear cells (PBMCs), obtained at new diagnosis, from a patient treated with antithyroid drugs. This chain uses TRBV12-3 or TRBV12-4 with TRBJ1-4; perhaps TRBD1 as D (6 bases). The sequence was collected from a female donor with Graves disease. The CDR3 is CASSRERTASKIEKLFF. The DNA for the CDR3 is TGTGCCAGCAGCCGTGAAAGGACAGCCAGTAAAATAGAAAAACTGTTTTTT.